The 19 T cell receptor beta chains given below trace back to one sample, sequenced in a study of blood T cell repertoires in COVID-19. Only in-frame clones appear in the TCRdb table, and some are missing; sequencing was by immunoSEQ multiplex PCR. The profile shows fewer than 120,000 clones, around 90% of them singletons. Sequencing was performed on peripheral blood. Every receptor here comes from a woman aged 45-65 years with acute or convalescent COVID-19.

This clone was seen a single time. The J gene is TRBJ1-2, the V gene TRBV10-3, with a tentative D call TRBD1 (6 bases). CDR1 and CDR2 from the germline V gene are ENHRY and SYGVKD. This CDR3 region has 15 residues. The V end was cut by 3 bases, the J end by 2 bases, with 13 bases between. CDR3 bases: TGTGCCATCAGTGAATACAGGGAATCGAACTATGGCTACACCTTC. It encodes CAISEYRESNYGYTF.

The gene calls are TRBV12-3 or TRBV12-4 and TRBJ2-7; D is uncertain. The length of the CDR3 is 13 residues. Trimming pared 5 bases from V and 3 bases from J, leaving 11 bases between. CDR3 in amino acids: CASSQVSFYEQYF. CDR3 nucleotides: TGTGCCAGCAGTCAGGTCAGCTTCTACGAGCAGTACTTC.

The DNA of the CDR3 is TGTGCCAGCAGCTTAGCTCCGACTAGCGGGAGTGAGCAGTTCTTC. Translating it yields CASSLAPTSGSEQFF. J is TRBJ2-1 and V is TRBV11-3, with 12 bases that match TRBD2. The CDR3 sequence is 15 residues long. In germline, CDR1 is SGHNT, CDR2 YENEEA. V gave up 1 base and J gave up 9 bases; unmatched junction bases: 4.

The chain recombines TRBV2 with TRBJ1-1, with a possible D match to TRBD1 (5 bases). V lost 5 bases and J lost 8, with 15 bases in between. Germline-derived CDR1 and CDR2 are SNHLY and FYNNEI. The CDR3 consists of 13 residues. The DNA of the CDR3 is TGTGCCAGCAGTCCTGCCCGGACACGAGAAGCTTTCTTT. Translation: CASSPARTREAFF.

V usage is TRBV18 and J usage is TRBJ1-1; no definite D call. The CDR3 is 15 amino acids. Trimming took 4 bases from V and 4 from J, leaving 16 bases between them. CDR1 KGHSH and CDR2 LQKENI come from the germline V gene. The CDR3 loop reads CASSLQQPGSTEAFF. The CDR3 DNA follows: TGTGCCAGCTCACTACAACAGCCTGGCAGCACTGAAGCTTTCTTT.

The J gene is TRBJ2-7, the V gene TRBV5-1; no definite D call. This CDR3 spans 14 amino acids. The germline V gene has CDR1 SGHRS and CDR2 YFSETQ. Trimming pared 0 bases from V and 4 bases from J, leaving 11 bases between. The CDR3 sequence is CASSLAYSSYEQYF. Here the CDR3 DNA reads TGCGCCAGCAGCTTGGCGTACAGTTCTTACGAGCAGTACTTC.

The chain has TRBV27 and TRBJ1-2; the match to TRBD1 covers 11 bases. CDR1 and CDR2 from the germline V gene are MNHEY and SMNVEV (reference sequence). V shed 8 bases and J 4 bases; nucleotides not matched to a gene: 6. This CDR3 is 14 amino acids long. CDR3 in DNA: TGTGCCAGCGGACCGGACAGGGGGCTCTATGGCTACACCTTC. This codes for CASGPDRGLYGYTF.

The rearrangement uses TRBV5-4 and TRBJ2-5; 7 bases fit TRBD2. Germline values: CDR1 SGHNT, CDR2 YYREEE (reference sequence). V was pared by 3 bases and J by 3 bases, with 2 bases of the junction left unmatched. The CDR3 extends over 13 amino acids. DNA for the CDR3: TGTGCCAGCAGCTCGGGGGGAAAAGAGACCCAGTACTTC. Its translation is CASSSGGKETQYF.

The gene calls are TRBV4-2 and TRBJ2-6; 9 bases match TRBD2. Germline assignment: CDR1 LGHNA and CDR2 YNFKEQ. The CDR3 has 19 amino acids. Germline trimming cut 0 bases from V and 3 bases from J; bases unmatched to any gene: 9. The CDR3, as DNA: TGTGCCAGCAGCCAAGAATCGGCTAGCGGGAACGTTGGGGCCAACGTCCTGACTTTC. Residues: CASSQESASGNVGANVLTF.

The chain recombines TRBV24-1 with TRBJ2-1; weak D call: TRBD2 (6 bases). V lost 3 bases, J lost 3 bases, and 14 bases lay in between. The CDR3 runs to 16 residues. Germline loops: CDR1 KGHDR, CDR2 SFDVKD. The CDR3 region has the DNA TGTGCCACCAGTGATGGGGCTAGCGCGAGCTACAATGAGCAGTTCTTC. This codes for CATSDGASASYNEQFF.

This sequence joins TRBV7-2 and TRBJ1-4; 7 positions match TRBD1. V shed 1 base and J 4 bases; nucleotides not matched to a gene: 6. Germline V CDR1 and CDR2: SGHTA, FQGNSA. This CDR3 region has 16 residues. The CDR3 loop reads CASSLVSQGYNEKLFF. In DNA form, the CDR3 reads TGTGCCAGCAGCTTAGTCTCACAGGGGTATAATGAAAAACTGTTTTTT.

The CDR3 DNA reads as TGTGCCAGCAGCACCAGACAGGCCCAGGATACGCAGTATTTT. Translated: CASSTRQAQDTQYF. V is TRBV9 and J is TRBJ2-3; perhaps TRBD1 as D (6 bases). CDR3 length: 14 residues. Germline V gene data show CDR1 as SGDLS and CDR2 as YYNGEE. Trimming stripped 4 bases from V and 6 bases from J, with 15 bases between.

CDR3 amino acids: CAISQGEKLFF. The CDR3 bases are TGTGCCATCAGTCAGGGGGAAAAACTGTTTTTT. The chain joins TRBV10-3 to TRBJ1-4, with D possibly TRBD1 on 6 matching bases. This CDR3 is built from 11 residues. V was cut by 5 bases and J by 8 bases, with 6 bases left in between. CDR1 and CDR2 from the germline V gene are ENHRY and SYGVKD.

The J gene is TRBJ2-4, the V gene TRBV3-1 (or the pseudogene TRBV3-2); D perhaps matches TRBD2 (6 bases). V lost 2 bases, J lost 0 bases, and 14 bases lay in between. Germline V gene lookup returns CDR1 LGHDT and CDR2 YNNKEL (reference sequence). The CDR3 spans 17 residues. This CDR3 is CASSQRLGALAKNIQYF. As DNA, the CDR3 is TGTGCCAGCAGCCAACGACTAGGCGCCCTAGCCAAAAACATTCAGTACTTC.

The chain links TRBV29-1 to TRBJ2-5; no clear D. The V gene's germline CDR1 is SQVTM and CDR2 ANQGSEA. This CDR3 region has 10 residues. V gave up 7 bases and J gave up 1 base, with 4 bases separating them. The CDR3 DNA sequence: TGCAGCGGCGGCCAAGAGACCCAGTACTTC. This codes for CSGGQETQYF. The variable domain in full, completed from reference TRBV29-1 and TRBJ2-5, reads SAVISQKPSRDICQRGTSLTIQCQVDSQVTMMFWYRQQPGQSLTLIATANQGSEATYESGFVIDKFPISRPNLTFSTLTVSNMSPEDSSIYLCSGGQETQYFGPGTRLLVL.

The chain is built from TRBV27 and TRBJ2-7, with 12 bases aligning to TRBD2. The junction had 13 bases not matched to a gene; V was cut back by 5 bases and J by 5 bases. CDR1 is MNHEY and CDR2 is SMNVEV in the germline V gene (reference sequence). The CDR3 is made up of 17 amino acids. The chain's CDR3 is CASSPYPTSGRSHEQYF. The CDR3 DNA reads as TGTGCCAGCAGTCCTTACCCGACTAGCGGGAGATCCCACGAGCAGTACTTC.

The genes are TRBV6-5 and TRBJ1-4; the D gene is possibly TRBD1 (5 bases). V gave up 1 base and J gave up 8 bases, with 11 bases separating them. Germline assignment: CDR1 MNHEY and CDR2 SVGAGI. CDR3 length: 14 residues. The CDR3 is CASSYWDSREKLFF. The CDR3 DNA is TGTGCCAGCAGTTACTGGGACTCGAGAGAAAAACTGTTTTTT.

The DNA for the CDR3 is TGCAGTGCTAGTCGGTCGATGAACACTGAAGCTTTCTTT. Residues: CSASRSMNTEAFF. The rearrangement joins TRBV20-1 to TRBJ1-1; D is unclear. Germline assignment: CDR1 DFQATT and CDR2 SNEGSKA (reference sequence). The CDR3 consists of 13 residues. V was cut by 3 bases and J by 0 bases, with 8 bases left in between.

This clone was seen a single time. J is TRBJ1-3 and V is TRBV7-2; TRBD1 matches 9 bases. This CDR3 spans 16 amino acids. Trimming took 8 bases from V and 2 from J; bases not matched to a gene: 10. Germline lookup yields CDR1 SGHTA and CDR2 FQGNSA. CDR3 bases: TGTGCCAGCGGACAAAAGACAGGGGGTGCTGGAAACACCATATATTTT. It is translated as CASGQKTGGAGNTIYF.